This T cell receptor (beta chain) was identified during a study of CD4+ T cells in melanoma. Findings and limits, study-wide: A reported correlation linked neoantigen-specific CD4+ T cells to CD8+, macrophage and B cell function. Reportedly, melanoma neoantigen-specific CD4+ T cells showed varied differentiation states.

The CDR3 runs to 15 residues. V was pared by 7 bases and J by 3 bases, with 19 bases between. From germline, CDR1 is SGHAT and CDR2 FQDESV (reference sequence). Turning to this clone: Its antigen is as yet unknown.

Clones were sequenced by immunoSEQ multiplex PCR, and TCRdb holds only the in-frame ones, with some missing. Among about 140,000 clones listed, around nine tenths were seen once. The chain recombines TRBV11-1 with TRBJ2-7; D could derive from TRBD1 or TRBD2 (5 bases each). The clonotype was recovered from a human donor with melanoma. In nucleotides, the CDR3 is TGTGCCAGCACCAATCGGGGCTCTCCCGGCTACGAGCAGTACTTC. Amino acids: CASTNRGSPGYEQYF.